The 2 T cell receptor beta chains below all came from one sample that was sequenced in a study of OX40 agonist ivuxolimab in advanced cancers. Library preparation employed the immunoSEQ multiplex PCR assay. In its TCRdb copy, this immuneACCESS table keeps in-frame sequences only and misses some clones. Where compared with another copy, unresolved V genes explain less than half of these, and the others have no known cause. The sample records approximately 50,000 clones, 85% to 95% of which are singletons. Jointly, the top ten make up roughly 11% of the sample. The sample here was CD4+ or CD8+ T cells sorted from blood, taken in a trial of the OX40 agonist ivuxolimab. All receptors come from an adult with an advanced solid tumor such as melanoma, head and neck, liver or kidney cancer.

The chain uses TRBV4-3 and TRBJ1-6, with 10 bases lining up with TRBD1. The V segment lost 4 bases and the J segment 7 bases; nucleotides outside the gene matches: 1. The V gene's germline CDR1 is LGHNA and CDR2 YSLEER. CDR3 length: 14 amino acids. The CDR3 sequence: CASSPDRGNSPLHF. The DNA for the CDR3 is TGCGCCAGCAGCCCGGACAGGGGGAATTCACCCCTCCACTTT.

The chain is built from TRBV28 and TRBJ2-1; 9 positions agree with TRBD2. This CDR3 has 15 amino acids. Germline CDR1 reads MDHEN; CDR2 reads SYDVKM. V shed 5 bases, J shed 5 bases, and the junction held 7 bases outside the gene matches. DNA of the CDR3: TGTGCCAGCAGTGAAGCGGGACTAGCTGACAATGAGCAGTTCTTC. Translated: CASSEAGLADNEQFF.